The present entry profiles one T cell receptor (beta chain) with its context. The antigen remains unidentified. Primers: 60 Vbeta forward and 13 Jbeta reverse. Clones were sequenced by immunoSEQ multiplex PCR, and TCRdb holds only the in-frame ones, with some missing. The data contain over 150,000 clones, roughly 77% of them singletons. This record comes from a study of cytomegalovirus exposure and HLA in healthy donors. Whole-study findings and limits: Some V segments (TRBV6-2 and TRBV6-3 among them) were excluded as indistinguishable. The investigators catalogued 164 TCR beta chains as cytomegalovirus-associated.

Germline values: CDR1 LGHNA, CDR2 YNFKEQ. The CDR3 contains 18 residues. Losses at the gene ends were 1 base for V and 2 bases for J; bases not matched to a gene: 5. The specimen sequenced was PBMCs. This clonotype was sampled from a woman aged 40 to 55 in good health and CMV-seropositive. The chain uses TRBV4-2 and TRBJ2-3, with TRBD2 identical over 14 bases. This CDR3 reads CASSQGTSGGPPTDTQYF. The CDR3 nucleotides read TGTGCCAGCAGCCAAGGGACTAGCGGGGGGCCCCCCACAGATACGCAGTATTTT.